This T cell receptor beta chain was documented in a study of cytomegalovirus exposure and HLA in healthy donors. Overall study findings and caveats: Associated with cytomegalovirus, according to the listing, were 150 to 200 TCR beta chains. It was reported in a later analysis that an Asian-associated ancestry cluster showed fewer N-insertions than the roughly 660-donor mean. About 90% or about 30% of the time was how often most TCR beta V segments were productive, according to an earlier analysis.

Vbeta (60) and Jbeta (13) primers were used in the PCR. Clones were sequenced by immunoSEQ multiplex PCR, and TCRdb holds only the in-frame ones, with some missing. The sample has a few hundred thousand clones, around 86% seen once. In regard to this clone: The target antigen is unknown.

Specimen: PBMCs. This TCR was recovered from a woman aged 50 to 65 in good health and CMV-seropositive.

DNA of the CDR3: TGTGCCAGCAGCGACGGGACTAGCGGGGACACCGGGGAGCTGTTTTTT. As protein: CASSDGTSGDTGELFF. The rearrangement joins TRBV7-9 to TRBJ2-2; 13 bases align to TRBD2. The CDR3 sequence is 16 residues long. Germline CDR1 reads SEHNR; CDR2 reads FQNEAQ (reference sequence). V shed 5 bases and J 3 bases; nucleotides not matched to a gene: 3.